This TCR beta chain was found in a study of cytomegalovirus exposure and HLA in healthy donors (dated by TCRdb to about 2017). With respect to the entire study: In an earlier analysis of approximately 500 of the donors, about 260 Gb of sequence data and some 100 million unique TCR beta sequences from about 179 million T cells were reported. The T cell repertoires of 700 or so subjects were profiled by immunosequencing and related to cytomegalovirus serostatus. Several DR-DQ haplotypes were treated as single units for association and clustering because of strong linkage in the cohort. To study patterns of TCR occurrence, a later analysis re-analyzed previously published TCR beta repertoires from around 670 donors and added high-resolution HLA genotyping. The later analysis used no new phenotypic data to find candidate immune exposures, relying instead on TCR beta sequences and their occurrence across donors. High-throughput TCR immunosequencing, statistical association of individual TCRs with disease status, and machine learning were combined to predict cytomegalovirus infection status. In addition to the first cohort of 650 to 800 subjects, a separate validation cohort of 120 different subjects was used. An early release that covered approximately 600 HLA-typed donors contained about 300 gigabases of sequencing data and some 87 million unique TCR sequences. In a later genetic analysis, genome-wide SNP genotypes for about 60% of the 666 donors were used, and that subset was treated as a discovery cohort. Every repertoire in the discovery cohort had been generated on one and the same sequencing platform. Typing coverage differed by locus: A, B, C, DRB1 and DQB1 were typed in roughly 620-630 donors, DQA1 in around 500, DPA1 in some 600, and DPB1 in around 440. Among 300 to 500 genotyped donors of the cohort, an average of around 220,000 unique TCR beta nucleotide sequences was sequenced per donor, of which about 18% were non-productive. The aim of the study was to test whether cataloging public T cell receptors could identify signatures of past pathogen exposure. Alongside the repertoire data, information on donor age, sex, ethnicity and CMV serostatus was compiled. The genetic ancestry cluster associated with self-reported Caucasian donors included 81% of the roughly 390 genotyped donors. In an earlier analysis of roughly 540 of the donors, high-throughput TCR beta sequencing was used to judge whether each TCR beta V gene segment behaved as functional or pseudogenic. HLA typing covered class I and class II loci at four-digit resolution.

The cohort consisted of 600 to 700 healthy bone marrow donors. At the time of sampling, all cohort members were nominally healthy, though unrecorded immune exposures were likely present. The donor was CMV seropositive and belonged to the group of 270 or so seropositive cohort members. Each donor provided a peripheral blood sample, and peripheral blood mononuclear cells were used for TCR beta sequencing. Genomic DNA extraction from the blood cell samples was performed with the Qiagen DNeasy Blood Extraction Kit. Measured from the cysteine to the phenylalanine, the CDR3 is 13 residues long. Only CDR3 DNA is held: 39 bases, read in frame from base 1. V loses 5 bases of germline sequence and J loses 6 bases, and the interval between the two ends is 16 bases. According to the germline V gene (reference sequence), CDR1 reads GTSNPN and CDR2 reads SVGIG. The library was produced with the immunoSEQ multiplex PCR assay. For the multiplex PCR, a mixture combining 60 forward primers for TCR Vbeta segments and 13 reverse primers for TCR Jbeta segments was used. Amplification of the CDR3 region of rearranged TCR beta genes was performed with a multiplex PCR assay on genomic DNA. On the Illumina HiSeq System, the amplified TCR beta libraries were sequenced as 87-base-pair reads. The study's processing was this. Across the 500 to 700 repertoires, a later analysis counted roughly 84 million unique TCR beta chains, 9.5 million to 13 million of which were shared by at least two donors. Raw reads were error-corrected and collapsed into unique sequences by a nearest-neighbor algorithm in which closely related sequences were merged to remove PCR and sequencing errors. Alignment of CDR3 sequences to IMGT reference sequences was used to assign V, D and J gene segments. For a sequence to be retained, at least a six-nucleotide match to both a V gene segment and a J gene segment was required. A rearrangement was called productive if the CDR3 had no stop codons and remained in frame with V and J, and every other rearrangement was called non-productive. CDR3 was defined by IMGT convention, running from the second conserved V-encoded cysteine to the conserved J-encoded phenylalanine. The earlier analysis of 550 to 650 of the donors excluded any sequence lacking an unambiguous match to a single V gene segment. In an earlier analysis of around 600 of the donors, V segments were called functional above 56.7% productive rearrangements and were called segregating when the between-donor standard deviation exceeded 5%. A statistical classification framework was developed to diagnose cytomegalovirus status using the catalog of TCR beta chain sequences. A later analysis assigned V and J genes by comparing TCR nucleotide sequences with IMGT/GENE-DB human TR gene sequences. The TCRdist pipeline was used in a later analysis to assign CDR3 sequences and most-parsimonious VDJ recombination scenarios. In a later analysis, each TCR beta chain was defined by its CDR3 amino acid sequence together with its V-gene family, and reads lacking a unique V-gene family were excluded. As a way to deal with suspected cross-contamination and a sequencing artifact, a later analysis dropped 450 to 600 nucleotide sequences that were highly shared and had low generation probability. In a later analysis, a clonal expansion index was calculated for each public chain from normalized within-repertoire ranks of inferred template counts. In a later analysis, generation probabilities were computed with a VDJ recombination model fitted to out-of-frame rearrangements, and the resulting probabilities were checked against IGoR. Hypergeometric tests were used in a later analysis to score TCR-TCR, TCR-HLA and TCR-CMV co-occurrence, with a repertoire-size bias correction applied to the TCR pairs. To estimate false discovery rates, a later analysis permuted the HLA or CMV assignments 20 times. In a later analysis, co-occurring TCRs were grouped using DBSCAN, with TCRdist sequence similarity added in when clustering inside HLA-allele-positive subsets. Repertoires with fewer than 30,000 or more than 120,000 public chains, plus five repertoires with anomalous nucleotide sharing, were excluded from co-occurrence clustering. Not all clones reach the TCRdb copy of this immuneACCESS table, which keeps in-frame sequences only. Checked studies attribute under half of the gap to unresolved V genes and leave the rest unexplained. V and J calls and clone size follow that table, whereas D and trimming were derived from the DNA. Here the sample has 100,000 to 150,000 clones; over 75% occur a single time. About 13% of the sample goes to the ten largest clones.

On this clone itself: Which antigen it targets is not known. One base away there is no much larger clone; base qualities are not given.

Overall results and qualifications from the work: When HLA alleles, especially DR and DQ, strongly co-occurred, TCR associations were difficult to assign to individual alleles. In a later analysis, HLA-associated TCR beta chains showed more clonal expansion and lower generation probabilities than non-associated chains that were equally common. A later analysis reported that several top co-occurrence clusters appeared linked to parvovirus B19, influenza, CMV and Epstein-Barr virus. Only TCR beta chains were sequenced in this cohort, and the absence of alpha or paired-chain data limited detectable features. A total of 150 or so TCR beta chains were listed by the study as associated with cytomegalovirus. Because counts were too low, seventeen rarely observed V segments, including chromosome 9 orphons, were left out of the earlier analysis of some 600 of the donors. A later analysis found that TCR association rates varied across HLA loci, with DRB1 alleles showing the most associated TCRs and HLA-C alleles the fewest. Correlated functional status among segregating V segments might be attributable to linkage disequilibrium, but an unknown experimental factor could not be ruled out. CMV serostatus was the only immune exposure information available for the cohort. A further reported finding was that TCR beta sequences accurately predicted the HLA-A and HLA-B alleles for most subjects in the first cohort. V-gene and J-gene trimming of TCR beta chains was associated with a missense DCLRE1C variant in a later genetic analysis, and the association was replicated in an independent cohort. According to a later analysis, most CMV-associated TCR beta chains appeared to be HLA-restricted, and the HLA associations seemed to be driven largely by CMV exposure. The presence/absence analyses assumed that sequencing depth was roughly uniform across donors, and that assumption may not be true. Because some donors lacked HLA typing at each locus, the association tests relied only on the typed subset. A later genetic analysis reported fewer N-insertions in productive TCRs among donors in an Asian-associated ancestry cluster than the roughly 650-donor mean. Because the 87-base-pair reads could not distinguish some IMGT-functional V segments, including TRBV6-2 and TRBV6-3, those segments were excluded. The sequencing pipeline was judged likely to have produced a cluster of highly shared sequence variants as a technical artifact. While some public TCRs were present in many individuals, most TCR sequences turned up only very rarely across donors. Specific HLA alleles were associated with some 15,000 TCR beta sequences at a false discovery rate of 0.05 in a later analysis. According to the authors, the approach could potentially be generalized to other disease states and immunological phenotypes. An earlier analysis of approximately 570 of the donors showed that most TCR beta V segments appeared in productive rearrangements either about 87% or about 30% of the time, which broadly matched IMGT annotations. The classifier was reported to diagnose cytomegalovirus status with high specificity and sensitivity in both the original cohort and the validation cohort. A few of the identified cytomegalovirus-associated TCR beta chains were confirmed in vitro to be specific for cytomegalovirus antigens.

The receptor chain draws on TRBV30 and TRBJ1-2; TRBD1 might be the D gene, on 6 matching bases. The TCR originated in a woman aged 35 to 49 in good health and CMV-seropositive. The sequenced sample was PBMCs. The CDR3 region reads CAWPRGGRDGYTF. The bases read TGTGCCTGGCCCCGAGGGGGTAGGGATGGCTACACCTTC.